The 28 T cell receptor beta chains below all came from one sample that was sequenced in a study of T cell responses to AZD1222 COVID-19 vaccine. The protocol was immunoSEQ multiplex PCR, while the TCRdb copy is restricted to in-frame clones and leaves out a portion. The sample table includes about 140,000 clones. The sequenced material came from peripheral blood. These receptors were taken from an adult in good health.

The chain recombines TRBV27 with TRBJ2-6; perhaps TRBD1 as D (6 bases). V shed 3 bases and J shed 1 base, with 7 bases lying between them. CDR1 is MNHEY, CDR2 SMNVEV, per germline (reference sequence). The CDR3 consists of 15 residues. CDR3 coding DNA: TGTGCCAGCAGTTTTACAGGGTCTGGGGCCAACGTCCTGACTTTC. Translation: CASSFTGSGANVLTF. Together with reference TRBV27 and TRBJ2-6, the CDR3 gives the full variable domain: EAQVTQNPRYLITVTGKKLTVTCSQNMNHEYMSWYRQDPGLGLRQIYYSMNVEVTDKGDVPEGYKVSRKEKRNFPLILESPSPNQTSLYFCASSFTGSGANVLTFGAGSRLTVL.

This rearrangement joins TRBV28 to TRBJ2-7; a weak D match, TRBD2 (6 bases). The CDR3 length is 13 residues. With 2 bases removed from V and 3 bases from J, the gap between germline ends came to 8 bases. Germline V gene sequence: CDR1 MDHEN, CDR2 SYDVKM. CDR3 region: CASSLPGLYEQYF. In DNA form, the CDR3 reads TGTGCCAGCAGTTTACCGGGACTCTACGAGCAGTACTTC. Supplemented by reference TRBV28 and TRBJ2-7, the full variable domain reads DVKVTQSSRYLVKRTGEKVFLECVQDMDHENMFWYRQDPGLGLRLIYFSYDVKMKEKGDIPEGYSVSREKKERFSLILESASTNQTSMYLCASSLPGLYEQYFGPGTRLTVT.

The rearrangement uses TRBV7-2 and TRBJ1-2; 7 bases map to TRBD1. The V gene end was trimmed by 2 bases and the J gene end by 4 bases; junction bases not matched to a gene: 7. Looked up from germline, CDR1 is SGHTA and CDR2 is FQGNSA. There are 15 residues in the CDR3. CDR3 sequence reads: CASSLTGAPPYGYTF. The CDR3 nucleotides are TGTGCCAGCAGCTTAACAGGGGCGCCACCCTATGGCTACACCTTC.

The chain is built from TRBV29-1 and TRBJ1-2, with a weak D call TRBD1 (6 bases). The CDR3 totals 13 residues. The V and J ends lost 6 bases and 8 bases respectively, with 19 bases between them. In germline, CDR1 is SQVTM, CDR2 ANQGSEA. The CDR3 spells CSVPGHVLPGYTF. As DNA, the CDR3 is TGCAGCGTGCCGGGACACGTCCTTCCCGGCTACACCTTC.

The chain is built from TRBV2 and TRBJ1-2, with no clear D. Germline V gene sequence: CDR1 SNHLY, CDR2 FYNNEI. The CDR3 has 12 amino acids. The V and J ends lost 2 bases and 7 bases respectively, with 8 bases between them. The CDR3 DNA reads TGTGCCAGCAGTGAACAGGTCTCTGGCTACACCTTC. It translates to CASSEQVSGYTF.

The chain employs TRBV5-5 and TRBJ2-3; TRBD1 matches at 8 bases. Germline V CDR1 and CDR2: SGHKS, YYEKEE (reference sequence). The ends lost 4 bases at V and 1 base at J; junction bases unmatched: 8. The CDR3 runs to 16 residues. CDR3 bases: TGTGCCAGCAGCCCAGGACAGGGAGGCCGCACAGATACGCAGTATTTT. The encoded protein is CASSPGQGGRTDTQYF.

This CDR3 is CASSQMPAATGGGGNIQYF. The CDR3 DNA reads TGCGCCAGCAGCCAAATGCCCGCGGCCACAGGGGGCGGTGGAAACATTCAGTACTTC. This sequence joins TRBV4-3 and TRBJ2-4; 9 positions agree with TRBD1. The CDR3 loop spans 19 amino acids. Germline V gene sequence: CDR1 LGHNA, CDR2 YSLEER. Trimming at V came to 2 bases and at J to 6 bases, leaving 17 bases not matched to a gene.

The chain couples TRBV10-3 to TRBJ2-3; 9 bases map to TRBD1. The CDR3 is 14 amino acids. Trimming took 6 bases from V and 6 from J; bases not matched to a gene: 7. Germline CDR1 reads ENHRY; CDR2 reads SYGVKD. CDR3 loop: CAIRGTGSTDTQYF. The CDR3 DNA sequence: TGTGCCATCAGGGGGACAGGGAGTACGGATACGCAGTATTTT.

V usage is TRBV9 and J usage is TRBJ2-1; TRBD2 agrees at 7 bases. CDR3 length: 15 amino acids. J was trimmed by 0 bases and V by 0 bases; bases with no gene match: 0. CDR1 and CDR2 (germline): SGDLS, YYNGEE. CDR3 nucleotide sequence: TGTGCCAGCAGCGTAGTAGCGGGCTCCTACAATGAGCAGTTCTTC. Translation gives CASSVVAGSYNEQFF.

The chain uses TRBV11-3 and TRBJ2-4; D possibly corresponds to TRBD2 (6 bases). Germline V lookup: CDR1 SGHNT, CDR2 YENEEA. CDR3 length: 14 amino acids. With 4 bases removed from V and 6 bases from J, the gap between germline ends came to 13 bases. In nucleotides, the CDR3 is TGTGCCAGCAGCTCGACCACCGGGGGAAACATTCAGTACTTC. Translating gives CASSSTTGGNIQYF.

The V call is TRBV19, the J call TRBJ1-4, with TRBD1 matching over 8 bases. The CDR3 extends over 13 amino acids. The V and J ends lost 9 bases and 8 bases, in that order; junction bases with no gene match: 8. CDR1 is LNHDA and CDR2 is SQIVND in the germline V gene (reference sequence). CDR3 DNA: TGTGCCAGCTGCCCGGGACAGGTCGAAAAACTGTTTTTT. Translation: CASCPGQVEKLFF.

The chain uses TRBV11-3 and TRBJ1-1; possibly TRBD1 for D (5 bases). The CDR3 has 16 amino acids. V was trimmed by 0 bases and J by 4 bases, leaving 15 bases between them. Germline V CDR1 and CDR2: SGHNT, YENEEA. Written as DNA, the CDR3 is TGTGCCAGCAGCTTAGATCATAGCAGGGAGGGCACTGAAGCTTTCTTT. Protein product: CASSLDHSREGTEAFF.

This sequence joins TRBV4-2 and TRBJ1-2, with D possibly TRBD1 on 5 matching bases. Germline assignment: CDR1 LGHNA and CDR2 YNFKEQ. The CDR3 has 14 residues. The ends were cut back, 1 base at V and 6 bases at J, with 12 bases in the middle. CDR3 in DNA: TGTGCCAGCAGCCAAGGGCGGGGGATTGATGGCTACACCTTC. Protein product: CASSQGRGIDGYTF.

This sequence joins TRBV2 and TRBJ1-3; D remains ambiguous. The CDR3 covers 14 residues. Germline-derived CDR1 and CDR2 are SNHLY and FYNNEI. Trimming cost V 4 bases and J 1 base, with 8 bases left between them. The CDR3, as DNA: TGTGCCAGCAGTGCCCTCGGGTCTGGAAACACCATATATTTT. It yields the protein CASSALGSGNTIYF.

The chain has TRBV5-4 and TRBJ1-1; 8 bases fit TRBD1. Per germline, CDR1 SGHNT and CDR2 YYREEE (reference sequence). This CDR3 is built from 17 residues. Trimming removed 0 bases from V and 3 bases from J; junction bases left unmatched: 10. The CDR3 DNA follows: TGTGCCAGCAGCTTGGGGACAGGGTCTAGGTCAGACACTGAAGCTTTCTTT. This sequence encodes CASSLGTGSRSDTEAFF.

The rearrangement joins TRBV7-7 to TRBJ2-2, with 11 bases aligning to TRBD2. CDR1 and CDR2 from the germline V gene are SSHAT and FNYEAQ (reference sequence). Trimming cost V 5 bases and J 3 bases; bases outside gene matches: 8. The CDR3 is 17 residues long. The CDR3 nucleotides are TGTGCCAGCAGCCCATATAGCGGGGGGGCCGACACCGGGGAGCTGTTTTTT. Protein sequence: CASSPYSGGADTGELFF.

The V gene is TRBV5-8, the J gene TRBJ1-1, with D possibly matching TRBD1 (6 bases). V was pared by 0 bases and J by 5 bases, with 14 bases between. The germline gives CDR1 SGHTS, CDR2 YDEGEE. This CDR3 region has 15 residues. CDR3 sequence reads: CASSLGGGFRTEAFF. The CDR3 nucleotides are TGTGCCAGCAGCTTGGGAGGGGGATTCCGGACTGAAGCTTTCTTT.

The chain employs TRBV18 and TRBJ1-3; D is unclear. Germline V lookup: CDR1 KGHSH, CDR2 LQKENI. Trimming shortened V by 3 bases and J by 1 base, and 22 bases separated the two germline ends. This CDR3 has 19 amino acids. CDR3 region: CASSPAPAEKLLSGNTIYF. Here the CDR3 DNA reads TGTGCCAGCTCACCTGCCCCGGCCGAAAAGCTATTATCTGGAAACACCATATATTTT.

The V call is TRBV9, the J call TRBJ1-6, with 9 bases aligning to TRBD1. Trimming took 7 bases from V and 10 from J; bases not matched to a gene: 9. Germline lookup yields CDR1 SGDLS and CDR2 YYNGEE. This CDR3 has 14 amino acids. CDR3 coding DNA: TGTGCCAGCGCCACCGGGACAGGGTTCTCACCCCTCCACTTT. This encodes CASATGTGFSPLHF. Complete variable domain (other parts from reference TRBV9 and TRBJ1-6): DSGVTQTPKHLITATGQRVTLRCSPRSGDLSVYWYQQSLDQGLQFLIQYYNGEERAKGNILERFSAQQFPDLHSELNLSSLELGDSALYFCASATGTGFSPLHFGNGTRLTVT.

The chain recombines TRBV12-3 or TRBV12-4 with TRBJ2-5; D gene ambiguous. The V end was cut by 5 bases, the J end by 2 bases, with 3 bases between. The CDR3 is made up of 11 amino acids. The CDR3 loop is CASSIQETQYF. In nucleotides, the CDR3 is TGTGCCAGCAGTATACAAGAGACCCAGTACTTC.

The gene calls are TRBV6-5 and TRBJ2-1; 7 bases align to TRBD2. Trimming cost V 6 bases and J 3 bases; bases outside gene matches: 8. The CDR3 runs to 15 residues. CDR1 is MNHEY, CDR2 SVGAGI, per germline. The CDR3: CASRLGEGGYNEQFF. In DNA form, the CDR3 reads TGTGCCAGCAGATTGGGGGAGGGCGGCTACAATGAGCAGTTCTTC.

The chain recombines TRBV6-6 with TRBJ1-4; D is perhaps TRBD1 (6 bases). Germline assignment: CDR1 MNHNY and CDR2 SVGAGI (reference sequence). The CDR3 runs 15 residues. V dropped 7 bases and J dropped 8 bases, with 20 bases sitting between them. CDR3 loop: CASKDSGGVLEKLFF. The CDR3 nucleotides read TGTGCCAGCAAGGATTCGGGGGGCGTGTTGGAAAAACTGTTTTTT.

The V and J genes are TRBV10-3 and TRBJ1-1; D ambiguous. V lost 0 bases to trimming and J lost 1 base, with 12 bases between them. The CDR3 sequence is 16 residues long. The germline V gene has CDR1 ENHRY and CDR2 SYGVKD. Here the CDR3 reads CAISESSGPANTEAFF. The CDR3 DNA is TGTGCCATCAGTGAGTCGAGCGGGCCGGCGAACACTGAAGCTTTCTTT.

The V call is TRBV6-6, the J call TRBJ1-1, with D perhaps TRBD1 (5 bases). The germline V and J ends were trimmed by 4 bases and 1 base, with 13 bases remaining between them. Germline V lookup: CDR1 MNHNY, CDR2 SVGAGI (reference sequence). This CDR3 is built from 15 residues. The CDR3 sequence: CASSSQDIANTEAFF. The CDR3 DNA reads as TGTGCCAGCAGTTCTCAGGACATAGCGAACACTGAAGCTTTCTTT.

V and J are TRBV27 and TRBJ2-2; TRBD1 might be the D (5 bases). Trimming took off 6 bases at V and 0 bases at J, with 11 bases between the two ends. Germline V gene sequence: CDR1 MNHEY, CDR2 SMNVEV (reference sequence). The CDR3 loop spans 15 amino acids. The CDR3 region is CASSPKGANTGELFF. CDR3 sequence (DNA): TGTGCCAGCAGCCCTAAAGGGGCGAACACCGGGGAGCTGTTTTTT.

The chain carries TRBV19 and TRBJ2-7; 9 bases are a match to TRBD2. J lost 3 bases, V lost 4 bases, and 10 bases had no gene match. The CDR3 is 16 amino acids. CDR1 and CDR2 (germline): LNHDA, SQIVND (reference sequence). The CDR3 sequence is CASSKLLAGSIYEQYF. CDR3 DNA: TGTGCCAGTAGTAAGCTGCTAGCGGGGAGTATCTACGAGCAGTACTTC.

The CDR3 sequence is CASRFSQGGTTEAFF. CDR3 DNA sequence: TGTGCCAGCAGGTTCTCCCAGGGGGGCACCACAGAAGCTTTCTTT. The gene calls are TRBV11-2 and TRBJ1-1; 7 bases agree with TRBD1. V gave up 6 bases and J gave up 8 bases; unmatched junction bases: 15. This CDR3 has 15 residues. CDR1 is SGHAT, CDR2 FQNNGV, per germline.

The J gene is TRBJ2-1, the V gene TRBV6-1; 13 nucleotides match TRBD2. V lost 2 bases to trimming and J lost 9 bases; unmatched junction nucleotides: 10. Germline CDR1 and CDR2: MNHNS and SASEGT. There are 17 residues in the CDR3. In nucleotides, the CDR3 is TGTGCCAGCAGTGAACAGCCGACTAGCGGGGGGCTGGGTGAGCAGTTCTTC. Protein product: CASSEQPTSGGLGEQFF.